This T cell receptor (beta chain) was recovered during a study of shared T cell receptors in the human thymus. This clone occurred once. This table comes from immunoSEQ multiplex PCR, and its TCRdb copy is limited to in-frame clones, with some not included. The sample carries hundreds of thousands of clones, approximately 87% recorded once. These data were also filed under a second study, of human thymus T cells. That work states: Thymus tissue for the work was resected from patients undergoing corrective heart surgery.

The receptor's source is a boy under two years old with a congenital heart defect. Sequenced sample: thymocytes.

This CDR3 is CASSLTHSSYEQYF. CDR3 sequence (DNA): TGTGCCAGCAGCTTGACACATAGCTCCTACGAGCAGTACTTC. The chain couples TRBV7-2 to TRBJ2-7; D remains unclear. Trimming shortened V by 3 bases and J by 0 bases, and 9 bases separated the two germline ends. The CDR3 runs 14 residues. CDR1 and CDR2 from the germline V gene are SGHTA and FQGNSA.